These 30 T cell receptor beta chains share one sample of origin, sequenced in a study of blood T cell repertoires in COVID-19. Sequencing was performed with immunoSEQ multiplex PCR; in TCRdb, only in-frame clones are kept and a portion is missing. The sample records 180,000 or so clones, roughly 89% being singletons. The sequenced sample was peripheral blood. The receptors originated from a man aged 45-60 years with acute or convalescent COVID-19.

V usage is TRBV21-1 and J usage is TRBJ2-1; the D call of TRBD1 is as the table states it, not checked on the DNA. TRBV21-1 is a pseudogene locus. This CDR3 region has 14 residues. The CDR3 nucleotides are TGTGCCAGCAGCCCCGGGACAGGGGGCAATGAGCAGTTCTTC. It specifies CASSPGTGGNEQFF.

CDR3 residues: CASSPQLTANTEAFF. DNA for the CDR3: TGTGCCAGCAGCCCACAGCTTACAGCGAACACTGAAGCTTTCTTT. The V call is TRBV14, the J call TRBJ1-1; D call uncertain. The length of the CDR3 is 15 residues. Trimming shortened V by 4 bases and J by 1 base, and 13 bases separated the two germline ends. The V gene's germline CDR1 is SGHDN and CDR2 FVKESK.

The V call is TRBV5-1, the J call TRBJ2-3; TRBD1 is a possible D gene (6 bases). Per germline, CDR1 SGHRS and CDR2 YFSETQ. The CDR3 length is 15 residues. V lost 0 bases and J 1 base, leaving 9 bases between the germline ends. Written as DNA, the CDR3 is TGCGCCAGCAGCTTGGACTCAGGGGGCACAGATACGCAGTATTTT. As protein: CASSLDSGGTDTQYF.

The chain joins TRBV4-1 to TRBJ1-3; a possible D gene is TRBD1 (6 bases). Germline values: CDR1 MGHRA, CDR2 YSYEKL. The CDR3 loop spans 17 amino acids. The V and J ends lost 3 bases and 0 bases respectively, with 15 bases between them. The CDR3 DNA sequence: TGCGCCAGCAGCCAGACAACAGGGATTTTCTCTGGAAACACCATATATTTT. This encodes CASSQTTGIFSGNTIYF.

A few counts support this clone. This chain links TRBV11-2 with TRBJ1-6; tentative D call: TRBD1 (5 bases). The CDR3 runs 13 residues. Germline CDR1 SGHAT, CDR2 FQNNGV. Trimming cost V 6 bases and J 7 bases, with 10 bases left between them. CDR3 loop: CASSLTENSPLHF. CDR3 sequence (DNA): TGTGCCAGCAGTTTGACAGAGAATTCACCCCTCCACTTT.

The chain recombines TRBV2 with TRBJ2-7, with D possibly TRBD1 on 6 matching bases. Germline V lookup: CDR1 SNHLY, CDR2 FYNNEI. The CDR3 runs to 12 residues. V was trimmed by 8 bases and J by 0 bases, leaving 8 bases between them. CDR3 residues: CASGTYSYEQYF. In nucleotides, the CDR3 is TGTGCCAGCGGGACATACTCCTACGAGCAGTACTTC.

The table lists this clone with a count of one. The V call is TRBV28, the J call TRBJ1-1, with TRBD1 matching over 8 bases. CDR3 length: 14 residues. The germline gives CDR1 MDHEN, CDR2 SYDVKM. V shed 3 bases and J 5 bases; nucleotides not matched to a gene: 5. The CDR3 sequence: CASSFRTGYTEAFF. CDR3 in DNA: TGTGCCAGCAGTTTCCGGACAGGGTATACTGAAGCTTTCTTT.

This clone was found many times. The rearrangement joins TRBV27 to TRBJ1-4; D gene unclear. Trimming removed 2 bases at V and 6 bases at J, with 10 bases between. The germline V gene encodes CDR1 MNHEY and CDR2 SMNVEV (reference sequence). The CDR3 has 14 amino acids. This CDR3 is CASSLNRAHEKLFF. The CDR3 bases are TGTGCCAGCAGTTTAAACAGAGCCCATGAAAAACTGTTTTTT.

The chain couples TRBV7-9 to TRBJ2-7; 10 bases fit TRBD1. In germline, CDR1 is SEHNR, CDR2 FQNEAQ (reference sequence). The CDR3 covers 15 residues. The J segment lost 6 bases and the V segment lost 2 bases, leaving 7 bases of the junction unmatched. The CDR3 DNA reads TGTGCCAGCAGCTTATGGGACAGGGGAGGTTCCGAGCAGTACGTC. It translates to CASSLWDRGGSEQYV.

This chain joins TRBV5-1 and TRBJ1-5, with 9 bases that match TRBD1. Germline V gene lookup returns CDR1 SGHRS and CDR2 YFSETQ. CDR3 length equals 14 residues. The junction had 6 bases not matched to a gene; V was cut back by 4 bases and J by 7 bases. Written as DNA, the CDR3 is TGCGCCAGCAGCCCGGGGGACAGGGAACAGCCCCAGCATTTT. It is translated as CASSPGDREQPQHF.

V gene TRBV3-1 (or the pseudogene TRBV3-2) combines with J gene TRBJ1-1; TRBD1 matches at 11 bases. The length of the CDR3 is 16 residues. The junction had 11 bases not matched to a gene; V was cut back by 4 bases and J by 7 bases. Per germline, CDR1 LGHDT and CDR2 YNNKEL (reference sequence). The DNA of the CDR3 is TGTGCCAGCAGCCTACGACCCGGGACAGGGGGGGATGAAGCTTTCTTT. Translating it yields CASSLRPGTGGDEAFF.

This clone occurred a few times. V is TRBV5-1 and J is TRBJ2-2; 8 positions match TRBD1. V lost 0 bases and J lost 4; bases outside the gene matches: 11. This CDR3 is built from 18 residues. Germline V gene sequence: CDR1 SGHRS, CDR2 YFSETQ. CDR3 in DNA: TGCGCCAGCAGCTTGGCGGCCAGGGGGCGTTCGGGCACCGGGGAGCTGTTTTTT. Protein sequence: CASSLAARGRSGTGELFF.

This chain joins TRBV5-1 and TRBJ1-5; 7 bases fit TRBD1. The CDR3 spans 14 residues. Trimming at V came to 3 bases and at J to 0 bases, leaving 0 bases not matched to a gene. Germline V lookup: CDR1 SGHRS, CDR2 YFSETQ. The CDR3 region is CASSWTGSNQPQHF. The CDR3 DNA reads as TGCGCCAGCAGCTGGACAGGTAGCAATCAGCCCCAGCATTTT.

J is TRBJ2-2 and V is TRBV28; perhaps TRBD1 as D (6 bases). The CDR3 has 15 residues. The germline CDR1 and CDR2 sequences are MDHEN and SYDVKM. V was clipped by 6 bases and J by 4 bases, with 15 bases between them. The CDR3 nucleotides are TGTGCCAGCAGCCTAACCGGGACACCCACCGGGGAGCTGTTTTTT. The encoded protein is CASSLTGTPTGELFF.

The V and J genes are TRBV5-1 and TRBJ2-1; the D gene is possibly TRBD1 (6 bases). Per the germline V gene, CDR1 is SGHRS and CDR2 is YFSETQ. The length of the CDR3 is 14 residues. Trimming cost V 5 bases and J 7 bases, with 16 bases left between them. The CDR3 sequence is CASRLGTSDNEQFF. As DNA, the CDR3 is TGCGCCAGCAGGCTTGGGACATCGGATAATGAGCAGTTCTTC.

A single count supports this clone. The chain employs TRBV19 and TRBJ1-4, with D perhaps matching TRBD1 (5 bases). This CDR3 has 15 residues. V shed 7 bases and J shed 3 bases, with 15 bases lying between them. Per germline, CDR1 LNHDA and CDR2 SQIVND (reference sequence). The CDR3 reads CASTPRAGANEKLFF. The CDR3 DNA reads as TGTGCCAGTACCCCCAGGGCGGGAGCTAATGAAAAACTGTTTTTT.

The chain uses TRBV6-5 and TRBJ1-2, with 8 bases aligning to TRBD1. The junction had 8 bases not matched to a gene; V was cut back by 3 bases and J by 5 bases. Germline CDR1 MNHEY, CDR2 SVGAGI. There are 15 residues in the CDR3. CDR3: CASSYGQGGIYGYTF. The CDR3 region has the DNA TGTGCCAGCAGTTATGGACAGGGTGGTATATATGGCTACACCTTC.

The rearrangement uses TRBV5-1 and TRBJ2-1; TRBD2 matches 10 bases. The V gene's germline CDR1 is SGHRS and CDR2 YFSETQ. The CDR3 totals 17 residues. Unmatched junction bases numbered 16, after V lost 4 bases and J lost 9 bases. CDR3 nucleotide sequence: TGCGCCAGCAGCCTGGGGGATGGACTAGCGGAACGAGGTGAGCAGTTCTTC. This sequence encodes CASSLGDGLAERGEQFF.

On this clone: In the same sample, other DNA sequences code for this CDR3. CDR3 loop: CASSLAGGTDTQYF. CDR3 nucleotides: TGTGCCAGCAGCTTAGCTGGAGGCACAGATACGCAGTATTTT. The chain has TRBV11-2 and TRBJ2-3; D unresolved. The V gene lost 1 base and the J gene lost 1 base, with 6 bases spanning the gap. The CDR3 length is 14 residues. The V gene's germline CDR1 is SGHAT and CDR2 FQNNGV.

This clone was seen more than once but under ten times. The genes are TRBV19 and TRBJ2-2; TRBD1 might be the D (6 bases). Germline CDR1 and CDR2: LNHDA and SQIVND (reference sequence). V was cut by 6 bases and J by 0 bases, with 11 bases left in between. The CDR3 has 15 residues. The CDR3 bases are TGTGCCAGTAGAACCGGGACAACGAACACCGGGGAGCTGTTTTTT. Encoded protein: CASRTGTTNTGELFF. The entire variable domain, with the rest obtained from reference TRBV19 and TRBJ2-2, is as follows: DGGITQSPKYLFRKEGQNVTLSCEQNLNHDAMYWYRQDPGQGLRLIYYSQIVNDFQKGDIAEGYSVSREKKESFPLTVTSAQKNPTAFYLCASRTGTTNTGELFFGEGSRLTVL.

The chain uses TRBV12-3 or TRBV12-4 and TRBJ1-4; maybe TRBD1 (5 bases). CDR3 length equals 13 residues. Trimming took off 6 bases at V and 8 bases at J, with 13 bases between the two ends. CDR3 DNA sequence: TGTGCCAGCAGAACACAGGAAAGGGAAAAACTGTTTTTT. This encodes CASRTQEREKLFF.

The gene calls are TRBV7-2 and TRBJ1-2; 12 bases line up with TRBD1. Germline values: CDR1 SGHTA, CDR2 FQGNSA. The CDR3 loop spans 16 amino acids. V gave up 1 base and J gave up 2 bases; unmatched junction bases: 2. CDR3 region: CASSLDGTGGNYGYTF. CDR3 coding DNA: TGTGCCAGCAGCTTAGACGGGACAGGGGGCAACTATGGCTACACCTTC.

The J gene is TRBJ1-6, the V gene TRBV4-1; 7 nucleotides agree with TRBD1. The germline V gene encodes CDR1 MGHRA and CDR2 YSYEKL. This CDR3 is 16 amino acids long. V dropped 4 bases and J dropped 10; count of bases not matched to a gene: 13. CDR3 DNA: TGCGCCAGCAGCCCCCAGGGGGGCCGGGTAGAATCACCCCTCCACTTT. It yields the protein CASSPQGGRVESPLHF.

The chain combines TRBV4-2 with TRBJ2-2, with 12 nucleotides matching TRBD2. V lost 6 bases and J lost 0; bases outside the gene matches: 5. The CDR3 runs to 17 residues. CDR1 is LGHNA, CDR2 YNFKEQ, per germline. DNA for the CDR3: TGTGCCAGCAGTCTTCTAGCGGGGGGGCCGAACACCGGGGAGCTGTTTTTT. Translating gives CASSLLAGGPNTGELFF.

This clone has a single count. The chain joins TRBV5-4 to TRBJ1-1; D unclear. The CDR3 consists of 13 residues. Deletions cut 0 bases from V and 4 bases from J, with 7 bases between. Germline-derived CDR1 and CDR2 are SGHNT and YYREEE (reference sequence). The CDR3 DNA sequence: TGTGCCAGCAGCTTGGGGGGAGGCACTGAAGCTTTCTTT. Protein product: CASSLGGGTEAFF.

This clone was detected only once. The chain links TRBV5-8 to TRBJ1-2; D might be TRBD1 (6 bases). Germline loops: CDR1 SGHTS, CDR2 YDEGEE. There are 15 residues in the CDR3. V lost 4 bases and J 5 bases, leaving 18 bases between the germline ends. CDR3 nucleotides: TGTGCCAGCAGCGCAAACAGGGTATTTGTTTATGGCTACACCTTC. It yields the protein CASSANRVFVYGYTF.

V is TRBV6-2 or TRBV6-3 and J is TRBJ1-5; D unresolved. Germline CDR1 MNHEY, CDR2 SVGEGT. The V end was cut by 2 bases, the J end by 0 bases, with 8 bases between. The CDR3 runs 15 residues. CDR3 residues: CASSYGRYSNQPQHF. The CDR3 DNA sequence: TGTGCCAGCAGTTACGGGCGTTATAGCAATCAGCCCCAGCATTTT.

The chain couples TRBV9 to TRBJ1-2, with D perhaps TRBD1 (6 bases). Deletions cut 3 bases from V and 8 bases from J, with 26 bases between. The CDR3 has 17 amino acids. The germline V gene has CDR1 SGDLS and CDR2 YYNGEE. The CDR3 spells CASSARSTGSISDGYTF. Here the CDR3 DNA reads TGTGCCAGCAGCGCGCGCTCGACAGGAAGTATATCGGACGGCTACACCTTC.

The CDR3 loop is CASSLVGGAGDTQYF. The CDR3 nucleotides are TGTGCCAGCAGCTTGGTCGGCGGGGCAGGAGATACGCAGTATTTT. This sequence joins TRBV5-6 and TRBJ2-3; tentative D call: TRBD2 (6 bases). Germline CDR1 is SGHDT and CDR2 is YYEEEE. V was trimmed by 0 bases and J by 5 bases, leaving 13 bases between them. The CDR3 spans 15 residues. The complete variable domain, with remaining parts taken from reference TRBV5-6 and TRBJ2-3, reads DAGVTQSPTHLIKTRGQQVTLRCSPKSGHDTVSWYQQALGQGPQFIFQYYEEEERQRGNFPDRFSGHQFPNYSSELNVNALLLGDSALYLCASSLVGGAGDTQYFGPGTRLTVL.

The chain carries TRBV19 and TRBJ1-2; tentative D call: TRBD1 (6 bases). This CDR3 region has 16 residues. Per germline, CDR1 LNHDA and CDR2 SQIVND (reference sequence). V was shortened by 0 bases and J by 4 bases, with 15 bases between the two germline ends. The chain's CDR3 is CASSIELADRTYGYTF. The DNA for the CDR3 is TGTGCCAGTAGTATAGAGTTGGCCGACAGGACCTATGGCTACACCTTC. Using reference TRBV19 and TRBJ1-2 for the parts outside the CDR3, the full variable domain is DGGITQSPKYLFRKEGQNVTLSCEQNLNHDAMYWYRQDPGQGLRLIYYSQIVNDFQKGDIAEGYSVSREKKESFPLTVTSAQKNPTAFYLCASSIELADRTYGYTFGSGTRLTVV.